This T cell receptor beta chain emerged from a study of shared clonotypes between healthy human individuals. Germline V gene sequence: CDR1 MNHEY, CDR2 SMNVEV (reference sequence). Deletions cut 6 bases from V and 1 base from J, with 5 bases between. CDR3 length: 12 amino acids. About this clone itself: The antigen is unknown. Other DNA sequences from this sample encode an identical CDR3 as well.

Findings of the study overall: Rarefaction showed that sequencing of sorted subsets was incomplete (despite large depth).

TCRdb keeps only in-frame clones here, not all; method: immunoSEQ multiplex PCR. In the table there are approximately 2,000,000 clones, 92% of which are singletons. The sequenced sample was naive CD4+ T cells from PBMCs. Subset denoted: CD45RA+ positively selected. This receptor was taken from a man aged 18 to 30 in good health. Some clones in this sample may be carry-over from other donors' samples. The chain carries TRBV27 and TRBJ2-3, with D perhaps matching TRBD1 (5 bases). The CDR3 bases are TGTGCCAGCAGGACAGGCACAGATACGCAGTATTTT. It encodes CASRTGTDTQYF.